This T cell receptor (beta chain) was observed in a study of graft-versus-host responses after intestinal transplantation. At the level of the study: Each recipient received a multivisceral, liver-intestinal, or isolated intestinal graft.

As regards this clone: As yet, its antigen is unknown.

Study-wide points: GvH clones were identified in recipient marrow, with some first appearing in ileum or blood.

Germline trimming cut 0 bases from V and 1 base from J; bases unmatched to any gene: 10. CDR3 length equals 19 residues. Per the germline V gene, CDR1 is MRHNA and CDR2 is SNTAGT. TCRdb's table, derived via immunoSEQ multiplex PCR, lists solely in-frame clones and lacks some. The sample holds tens of thousands of clones; around 93% are singletons and the top ten take approximately 0.3%. The specimen comprised unstimulated CD4+ T cells sorted from spleen or lymph node cells, sampled before transplant. This clonotype originated in a human donor who was the organ donor for an intestinal transplant. This rearrangement joins TRBV6-4 to TRBJ2-2; 8 bases match TRBD1. The CDR3 is CASSDSPSGGELNTGELFF. The CDR3 coding sequence is TGTGCCAGCAGTGACTCCCCCTCAGGGGGCGAGCTGAACACCGGGGAGCTGTTTTTT.